This T cell receptor beta chain stems from a study of shared T cell receptors in the human thymus. The V and J ends lost 1 base and 6 bases respectively, with 27 bases between them. CDR3 size: 19 residues. The germline gives CDR1 MDHEN, CDR2 SYDVKM. The protocol was immunoSEQ multiplex PCR, while the TCRdb copy is restricted to in-frame clones and leaves out a portion. The profile shows some 760,000 clones, approximately 85% of them singletons. These data are also associated with another study on human thymus T cells.

The chain couples TRBV28 to TRBJ1-1, with D maybe TRBD1 (6 bases). What was sequenced was thymocytes. The TCR was taken from a girl under three years old with a congenital heart defect. The CDR3 bases are TGTGCCAGCAGTTTATTTTGTTGGACAGATCCGGTCCTGGGAGCTGAAGCTTTCTTT. It is translated as CASSLFCWTDPVLGAEAFF.